This T cell receptor (beta chain) originates from a study of blood T cell repertoires in COVID-19. Study at large: There were acute and convalescent COVID-19 samples, and they came from the United States, Italy and Spain. Sources were T cells, B-cell-depleted T cells, or PBMCs; the material itself was cDNA or gDNA.

The germline CDR1 and CDR2 sequences are SGHRS and YFSETQ. This CDR3 spans 15 amino acids. Trimming stripped 0 bases from V and 6 bases from J, with 16 bases between. It was during active infection that Seattle patients were enrolled and then longitudinally followed. How the authors handled the data: Nucleated cell number was recorded as an estimate derived from reference gene primer amplification. Sequencing used immunoSEQ multiplex PCR; TCRdb keeps in-frame clones, though not all of them. V, J and clone size were drawn from that table, and D and trimming were deduced from the DNA. The data hold just over 350,000 clones, with 86% observed a single time.

Sample: peripheral blood. The clonotype originates from a woman aged 60-75 years with COVID-19, enrolled during active disease. V is TRBV5-1 and J is TRBJ2-7; no reliable D call. CDR3 region: CASSLVPGQKGEQYF. The CDR3 nucleotides are TGCGCCAGCAGCTTGGTTCCGGGTCAAAAAGGCGAGCAGTACTTC.